This TCR beta chain comes out of a study of a mutant IDH1 vaccine in newly diagnosed glioma. Sequencing was performed with immunoSEQ multiplex PCR; in TCRdb, only in-frame clones are kept and a portion is missing. The sample gives about 46,000 clones, roughly 92% of which show up once; less than 2.5% is in the top ten. This clone was observed a single time. The antigen is not known. The junction differs from germline at one of its ends, possibly a read error. The CDR3 runs 15 residues. Germline-derived CDR1 and CDR2 are LGHNA and YNFKEQ. Time point denoted: week 35, safety follow-up. Topical imiquimod was applied with each vaccine dose, which held 300 ug of mutant IDH1 20-mer peptide.

The clonotype comes from a man aged 45-60 years with glioma. The V call is TRBV4-2, the J call TRBJ1-4; D is possibly TRBD1 (6 bases). The sample here was PBMCs, taken from a glioma patient whose treatment included an IDH1 peptide vaccine. The CDR3: CASSQQTGGGEELFF. The CDR3 DNA is TGTGCCAGCAGCCAGCAGACAGGAGGGGGTGAAGAACTGTTTTTT.